The 2 T cell receptor beta chains below were found in one sample sequenced in a study of cytomegalovirus exposure and HLA in healthy donors. PCR employed 60 Vbeta and 13 Jbeta primers. Generated by immunoSEQ multiplex PCR, the TCRdb table keeps only in-frame clones and is missing some. The table records about 150,000 clones, approximately 82% of them present only once. The sample comprised PBMCs. Receptors were obtained from a woman aged 45-60 years in good health and CMV-seropositive.

The chain uses TRBV4-3 and TRBJ1-1, with TRBD1 matching 7 bases. The trim removed 4 bases at V and 11 bases at J, leaving 10 bases unmatched. Germline V gene sequence: CDR1 LGHNA, CDR2 YSLEER. This CDR3 region has 13 residues. The CDR3 nucleotides are TGCGCCAGCAGCCCGCCACCACAGGGGAAGGCTTTCTTT. Protein product: CASSPPPQGKAFF.

A few counts support this clone. The chain employs TRBV9 and TRBJ2-2; 7 bases map to TRBD2. V lost 4 bases to trimming and J lost 0 bases; unmatched junction nucleotides: 9. Germline CDR1 SGDLS, CDR2 YYNGEE. This CDR3 region has 17 residues. Written as DNA, the CDR3 is TGTGCCAGCAGCATAACAAGCGGGATCGCGAACACCGGGGAGCTGTTTTTT. The encoded protein is CASSITSGIANTGELFF.